Following are 13 T cell receptor beta chains from one sample sequenced in a study of T cells after yellow fever vaccination (dated by TCRdb to the late 2010s). The treatment or condition label here, explained by the study, means: live attenuated yellow fever vaccine strain. The library was produced with 5' RACE. Instrument used: Illumina HiSeq 2500. In TCRdb, the public reads were trimmed at Q25 with fastp and aligned with MiXCR, with productive beta chains retained. Rows with one shared CDR3 protein collapse into an entry with the most common genes and DNA. In this sample the table shows hundreds of thousands of distinct CDR3 sequences, around a sixth of which occur a single time. The top ten clonotypes cover about 18% of the sample. This specimen consisted of PBMCs, obtained 5 days after the first yellow fever vaccination. The receptor source for this set is a man aged 18 to 30 who received the YFV17D yellow fever vaccine.

This clonotype has a count of ten or more. The V gene is TRBV7-3, the J gene TRBJ1-6; perhaps TRBD1 as D (5 bases). The CDR3 consists of 14 residues. CDR1 SGHTA and CDR2 FQGTGA come from the germline V gene. Trimming left V 4 bases short and J 6 bases short, with 10 bases between. The chain's CDR3 is CASSSSGGNSPLHF. CDR3 nucleotide sequence: TGTGCCAGCAGCTCCTCGGGGGGTAATTCACCCCTCCACTTT.

The J gene is TRBJ2-3, the V gene TRBV5-5, with 8 positions matching TRBD1. Germline values: CDR1 SGHKS, CDR2 YYEKEE (reference sequence). The CDR3 covers 15 residues. J lost 2 bases, V lost 6 bases, and 8 bases had no gene match. The CDR3 DNA reads as TGTGCCAGCAACTCTGGGGACAGGCCCACAGATACGCAGTATTTT. This gives the protein CASNSGDRPTDTQYF. The full variable domain, rest sourced from reference TRBV5-5 and TRBJ2-3, is DAGVTQSPTHLIKTRGQQVTLRCSPISGHKSVSWYQQVLGQGPQFIFQYYEKEERGRGNFPDRFSARQFPNYSSELNVNALLLGDSALYLCASNSGDRPTDTQYFGPGTRLTVL.

J is TRBJ2-7 and V is TRBV20-1, with 8 bases lining up with TRBD1. Germline V gene sequence: CDR1 DFQATT, CDR2 SNEGSKA (reference sequence). V gave up 3 bases and J gave up 6 bases; unmatched junction bases: 10. The CDR3 runs 14 residues. CDR3 region: CSARLTGQGGEQYV. The CDR3 nucleotides are TGCAGTGCTAGGCTCACCGGACAGGGAGGCGAGCAGTACGTC.

Only a few counts were recorded for this clonotype. The chain joins TRBV7-2 to TRBJ2-3, with D perhaps matching TRBD2 (7 bases). CDR1 is SGHTA, CDR2 FQGNSA, per germline. The V end lost 5 bases, the J end lost 5 bases, and 20 bases lay between the germline ends. The CDR3 consists of 16 residues. The CDR3 reads CASSPFPRGARDTQYF. CDR3 coding DNA: TGTGCCAGCAGCCCTTTCCCCCGGGGGGCCAGAGATACGCAGTATTTT.

The chain couples TRBV10-3 to TRBJ1-2; D unclear. The CDR3 loop spans 11 amino acids. Germline CDR1 and CDR2: ENHRY and SYGVKD. Trimming shortened V by 4 bases and J by 12 bases, and 12 bases separated the two germline ends. The CDR3 spells CAISVGVEDTF. CDR3 in DNA: TGTGCCATCAGTGTCGGGGTTGAGGACACCTTC.

The chain uses TRBV5-6 and TRBJ2-4; perhaps D is TRBD1 or TRBD2 (6 bases each). CDR3 size: 17 residues. CDR1 is SGHDT, CDR2 YYEEEE, per germline. V was shortened by 8 bases and J by 0 bases, with 21 bases between the two germline ends. The CDR3: CARSGTGTGLAKNIQYF. Here the CDR3 DNA reads TGTGCCAGGTCAGGTACAGGGACTGGTCTAGCCAAAAACATTCAGTACTTC.

This clonotype was seen a few times. The chain employs TRBV7-3 and TRBJ2-1; maybe TRBD1 (6 bases). Trimming cost V 7 bases and J 7 bases, with 14 bases left between them. The length of the CDR3 is 13 residues. The germline V gene has CDR1 SGHTA and CDR2 FQGTGA. CDR3 bases: TGTGCCAGCACCGCTCCAGGGGAGAATGAGCAGTTCTTC. It is translated as CASTAPGENEQFF.

In this sample, this clonotype turned up a few times. The chain employs TRBV7-9 and TRBJ2-3; D may be TRBD2 (7 bases). V was pared by 11 bases and J by 5 bases, with 14 bases between. This CDR3 region has 12 residues. Germline V gene data show CDR1 as SEHNR and CDR2 as FQNEAQ (reference sequence). The CDR3 loop is CAAGGTRDTQYF. The CDR3 coding sequence is TGTGCCGCCGGGGGGACACGAGATACGCAGTATTTT.

V gene TRBV4-2 combines with J gene TRBJ1-2, with D maybe TRBD1 (5 bases). CDR1 and CDR2 (germline): LGHNA, YNFKEQ. Trimming cost V 4 bases and J 5 bases, with 14 bases left between them. CDR3 length equals 14 residues. CDR3 protein: CASSPLDSAYGYTF. The CDR3 DNA sequence: TGTGCCAGCAGCCCTCTAGACAGCGCTTATGGCTACACCTTC.

The V call is TRBV7-8, the J call TRBJ2-4, with D perhaps matching TRBD1 or TRBD2 (5 bases each). CDR1 is SGHVS, CDR2 FQNEAQ, per germline. The CDR3 totals 18 residues. With 5 bases removed from V and 2 bases from J, the gap between germline ends came to 22 bases. This CDR3 reads CASSPRWGITPSKNIQYF. The CDR3 DNA sequence: TGTGCCAGCAGCCCTAGATGGGGGATTACCCCCTCCAAAAACATTCAGTACTTC.

CDR3 coding DNA: TGCAGCGTTGATGGGCAGGGGGGAACTAATGAGCAGTTCTTC. Translating it yields CSVDGQGGTNEQFF. The chain has TRBV29-1 and TRBJ2-1; D is possibly TRBD1 (7 bases). The V gene lost 3 bases and the J gene lost 7 bases, with 16 bases spanning the gap. In germline, CDR1 is SQVTM, CDR2 ANQGSEA. The CDR3 covers 14 residues.

The chain uses TRBV12-3 or TRBV12-4 and TRBJ2-7, with D perhaps matching TRBD1 (5 bases). Trimming took off 6 bases at V and 4 bases at J, with 16 bases between the two ends. This CDR3 region has 14 residues. The CDR3 loop reads CASSLFAGPYEQYF. The CDR3, as DNA: TGTGCCAGCAGCCTTTTTGCAGGGCCGTACGAGCAGTACTTC.

This clonotype was seen a handful of times. The chain carries TRBV7-2 and TRBJ1-1; D remains ambiguous. The CDR3 has 14 amino acids. The germline gives CDR1 SGHTA, CDR2 FQGNSA. V was trimmed by 5 bases and J by 1 base, leaving 11 bases between them. The CDR3 DNA follows: TGTGCCAGCAGCAAACGTGTTTGGAACACTGAAGCTTTCTTT. Protein: CASSKRVWNTEAFF. The full variable domain, rest sourced from reference TRBV7-2 and TRBJ1-1, is GAGVSQSPSNKVTEKGKDVELRCDPISGHTALYWYRQSLGQGLEFLIYFQGNSAPDKSGLPSDRFSAERTGGSVSTLTIQRTQQEDSAVYLCASSKRVWNTEAFFGQGTRLTVV.